This T cell receptor (beta chain) comes out of a study of blood T cells in healthy people across ages. As for the study in general: Template-switching capture recovered about one barcoded beta molecule per two T cells.

This clonotype was recorded once. The germline V gene encodes CDR1 LGHNA and CDR2 YNFKEQ. Trimming removed 0 bases from V and 9 bases from J, with 20 bases in between. CDR3 length: 16 amino acids. Using a J-beta primer mix together with a sample-barcoded 5' primer, a second PCR was run for roughly 7 to 12 cycles. Carrying 12 random nucleotides, a template-switch adaptor labeled each individual cDNA molecule. TCRdb re-called the 5' RACE reads through MiXCR, storing one row per CDR3 protein. The repertoire holds around 870,000 distinct CDR3 sequences, with around 26% as singletons. The chain uses TRBV4-2 and TRBJ2-5; weak D call: TRBD2 (7 bases). The specimen was blood. The clonotype was recovered from an elderly woman in good health. CDR3 sequence: CASSQETGGPKGAQYF. The CDR3 coding sequence is TGTGCCAGCAGCCAAGAAACCGGGGGGCCCAAGGGGGCCCAGTACTTC.